This T cell receptor beta chain was identified during a study of blood T cell repertoires in COVID-19. With 6 bases removed from V and 1 base from J, the gap between germline ends came to 13 bases. The CDR3 loop spans 15 amino acids. CDR1 PRHDT and CDR2 FYEKMQ come from the germline V gene (reference sequence). Using immunoSEQ multiplex PCR, the repertoire was profiled, and TCRdb retains in-frame clones only, with some absent. The sample includes about 180,000 clones, approximately 88% of them seen just once. The material sequenced was peripheral blood. The rearrangement uses TRBV13 and TRBJ2-1; D is ambiguous. This TCR was recovered from a woman in her forties with COVID-19, enrolled during active disease. The CDR3 loop reads CASSIASRSYNEQFF. Written as DNA, the CDR3 is TGTGCCAGCAGTATCGCGAGCCGTTCCTACAATGAGCAGTTCTTC.